The 31 T cell receptor beta chains reported below all come from one sample, sequenced in a study of cytomegalovirus exposure and HLA in healthy donors. PCR involved 60 Vbeta and 13 Jbeta primers. Profiling relied on immunoSEQ multiplex PCR, and the TCRdb table lists in-frame clones only, not all of them. The sample holds around 140,000 clones, about four fifths seen once. Source material: PBMCs. These receptors all stem from a man aged 35-49 years in good health and CMV-seronegative.

The rearrangement joins TRBV19 to TRBJ2-7, with 7 positions matching TRBD1. Germline CDR1 is LNHDA and CDR2 is SQIVND (reference sequence). After removal of 7 bases from V and 6 bases from J, the junction contained 3 bases not matched to a gene. There are 11 residues in the CDR3. The CDR3 loop is CASKQGLEQYF. The CDR3 DNA reads TGTGCCAGTAAACAGGGGCTCGAGCAGTACTTC.

The chain has TRBV7-6 and TRBJ2-3, with TRBD1 as a possible D gene (5 bases). Germline V CDR1 and CDR2: SGHVS, FNYEAQ. The CDR3 contains 18 residues. Trimming left V 5 bases short and J 6 bases short, with 27 bases between. DNA of the CDR3: TGTGCCAGCAGCCTGGGGCAGTCCCCCCCTCTACTGGGGGATACGCAGTATTTT. Translation gives CASSLGQSPPLLGDTQYF.

This clone came up once. The rearrangement joins TRBV30 to TRBJ1-1, with D unresolved. This CDR3 is built from 13 residues. Trimming left V 7 bases short and J 1 base short, with 13 bases between. Germline V gene data show CDR1 as GTSNPN and CDR2 as SVGIG (reference sequence). CDR3 amino acids: CASALSENTEAFF. As DNA, the CDR3 is TGTGCCTCGGCACTATCAGAGAACACTGAAGCTTTCTTT.

This clone has only one observation. The chain links TRBV19 to TRBJ1-5, with D maybe TRBD1 (5 bases). Germline CDR1 and CDR2: LNHDA and SQIVND (reference sequence). CDR3 length: 20 amino acids. V lost 6 bases and J 0 bases, leaving 27 bases between the germline ends. The CDR3 DNA reads as TGTGCCAGTAGCCGATCTGAGCACAGGAAGGCAATGTATAGCAATCAGCCCCAGCATTTT. It translates to CASSRSEHRKAMYSNQPQHF.

The chain carries TRBV11-2 and TRBJ1-3; 8 positions agree with TRBD1. V gave up 3 bases and J gave up 4 bases; unmatched junction bases: 5. Germline CDR1 and CDR2: SGHAT and FQNNGV. This CDR3 is 15 amino acids long. The DNA of the CDR3 is TGTGCCAGCAGCTTGGACAGGGTAGCAGGAAACACCATATATTTT. It encodes CASSLDRVAGNTIYF.

This chain links TRBV12-5 with TRBJ2-7; a weak D match, TRBD1 (7 bases). The germline gives CDR1 LGHNT, CDR2 FRNRAP. Deletions cut 0 bases from V and 0 bases from J, with 15 bases between. This CDR3 is built from 17 residues. The CDR3 protein is CASGLVGPQGGSYEQYF. In DNA, the CDR3 is TGTGCTAGTGGTTTGGTAGGCCCTCAGGGGGGCTCCTACGAGCAGTACTTC.

This clone came up a few times. The J gene is TRBJ2-7, the V gene TRBV5-1; 13 bases match TRBD2. The V gene end was trimmed by 6 bases and the J gene end by 4 bases; junction bases not matched to a gene: 7. CDR1 and CDR2 (germline): SGHRS, YFSETQ. The CDR3 is made up of 15 amino acids. The chain's CDR3 is CASNNRLAGGYEQYF. In DNA form, the CDR3 reads TGCGCCAGCAACAACAGACTAGCGGGGGGATACGAGCAGTACTTC. Full variable domain (missing parts from reference TRBV5-1 and TRBJ2-7): KAGVTQTPRYLIKTRGQQVTLSCSPISGHRSVSWYQQTPGQGLQFLFEYFSETQRNKGNFPGRFSGRQFSNSRSEMNVSTLELGDSALYLCASNNRLAGGYEQYFGPGTRLTVT.

V is TRBV19 and J is TRBJ2-3, with 7 bases that match TRBD2. This CDR3 comprises 14 residues. The junction had 8 bases not matched to a gene; V was cut back by 5 bases and J by 6 bases. Germline values: CDR1 LNHDA, CDR2 SQIVND (reference sequence). This CDR3 reads CASSWTSKVDTQYF. The CDR3, as DNA: TGTGCCAGTAGTTGGACTAGTAAGGTGGATACGCAGTATTTT.

The J gene is TRBJ1-1, the V gene TRBV29-1; D perhaps matches TRBD1 (5 bases). The CDR3 runs 13 residues. Germline V gives CDR1 SQVTM, CDR2 ANQGSEA. The V gene lost 6 bases and the J gene lost 2 bases, with 13 bases spanning the gap. This chain's CDR3 is CSVGEGSNTEAFF. CDR3 coding DNA: TGCAGCGTGGGGGAGGGATCCAACACTGAAGCTTTCTTT.

This clone was observed a single time. The J gene is TRBJ1-5, the V gene TRBV2; D is possibly TRBD1 (6 bases). In germline, CDR1 is SNHLY, CDR2 FYNNEI. CDR3 length: 20 residues. V shed 3 bases and J shed 5 bases, with 29 bases lying between them. The chain's CDR3 is CASSEWVGGPSSLGHQPQHF. The CDR3 nucleotides read TGTGCCAGCAGTGAGTGGGTCGGGGGGCCTTCGTCCCTAGGGCATCAGCCCCAGCATTTT.

This rearrangement joins TRBV5-1 to TRBJ1-1, with 10 bases that match TRBD1. CDR3 length: 13 amino acids. Germline V gene lookup returns CDR1 SGHRS and CDR2 YFSETQ. V shed 5 bases, J shed 4 bases, and the junction held 2 bases outside the gene matches. CDR3 bases: TGCGCCAGCAGGGGGACAGGGGCCACTGAAGCTTTCTTT. It yields the protein CASRGTGATEAFF.

In its sample, this clone was seen a few times. V gene TRBV6-6 combines with J gene TRBJ1-5, with TRBD1 matching 10 bases. Unmatched junction bases numbered 8, after V lost 6 bases and J lost 6 bases. Per germline, CDR1 MNHNY and CDR2 SVGAGI (reference sequence). The CDR3 loop spans 15 amino acids. Here the CDR3 reads CASRPTGGAVQPQHF. CDR3 DNA: TGTGCCAGCAGACCGACAGGGGGCGCAGTTCAGCCCCAGCATTTT.

This clone was picked up a small number of times. This chain links TRBV2 with TRBJ1-5; possible D gene TRBD1, 6 bases. Germline CDR1 and CDR2: SNHLY and FYNNEI. Trimming removed 8 bases at V and 4 bases at J, with 15 bases between. CDR3 length: 14 amino acids. CDR3 sequence (DNA): TGTGCCAGCGGGGGGGCCCTTGGAAATCAGCCCCAGCATTTT. Translated: CASGGALGNQPQHF.

The V call is TRBV6-1, the J call TRBJ1-2; no clear D. The CDR3 is 14 residues long. Trimming removed 2 bases at V and 0 bases at J, with 7 bases between. CDR1 and CDR2 from the germline V gene are MNHNS and SASEGT. The CDR3, as DNA: TGTGCCAGCAGTGAAACAGCAGCTAACTATGGCTACACCTTC. Its protein is CASSETAANYGYTF.

This clone came up once. The rearrangement uses TRBV6-6 and TRBJ2-5; TRBD2 matches 13 bases. With 6 bases clipped from V and 2 bases from J, the junction kept 6 bases outside the gene matches. The CDR3 totals 16 residues. Germline V CDR1 and CDR2: MNHNY, SVGAGI (reference sequence). CDR3 sequence (DNA): TGTGCCAGCAGCTCCGGGACTAGCGGGGATCAAGAGACCCAGTACTTC. It translates to CASSSGTSGDQETQYF.

This chain links TRBV11-2 with TRBJ2-7; the match to TRBD1 covers 10 bases. Germline values: CDR1 SGHAT, CDR2 FQNNGV. CDR3 length: 15 residues. Trimming took 3 bases from V and 6 from J; bases not matched to a gene: 8. The CDR3 protein is CASSFGGQGFSEQYF. CDR3 nucleotide sequence: TGTGCCAGCAGCTTTGGGGGACAGGGGTTTTCCGAGCAGTACTTC.

The chain links TRBV28 to TRBJ2-5, with a tentative D call TRBD2 (6 bases). The CDR3 loop spans 15 amino acids. Trimming removed 6 bases at V and 0 bases at J, with 14 bases between. CDR1 MDHEN and CDR2 SYDVKM come from the germline V gene. The CDR3 protein is CASRTGGGHQETQYF. The CDR3 DNA reads as TGTGCCAGCAGGACCGGGGGAGGCCACCAAGAGACCCAGTACTTC.

The chain is built from TRBV5-4 and TRBJ2-1, with 7 bases fitting TRBD1. The V and J ends lost 4 bases and 3 bases, in that order; junction bases with no gene match: 7. Germline lookup yields CDR1 SGHNT and CDR2 YYREEE (reference sequence). There are 15 residues in the CDR3. The CDR3 is CASSPGQRLYNEQFF. CDR3 bases: TGTGCCAGCAGCCCGGGACAGCGCCTCTACAATGAGCAGTTCTTC.

The CDR3 sequence: CASSLSGGGNGELFF. DNA of the CDR3: TGTGCCAGCAGTTTATCAGGGGGCGGGAACGGGGAGCTGTTTTTT. This chain links TRBV27 with TRBJ2-2, with a possible D match to TRBD1 (7 bases). The germline V gene encodes CDR1 MNHEY and CDR2 SMNVEV (reference sequence). This CDR3 region has 15 residues. V was pared by 0 bases and J by 7 bases, with 12 bases between.

This clone has more than one count but fewer than ten. The V gene is TRBV6-5, the J gene TRBJ1-2; the match to TRBD1 covers 9 bases. The CDR3 length is 15 residues. J lost 8 bases, V lost 1 base, and 8 bases had no gene match. Germline assignment: CDR1 MNHEY and CDR2 SVGAGI. CDR3 DNA: TGTGCCAGCAGTTACTTCGGGACAGGGAAGGGCGGCTACACCTTC. Amino acid sequence: CASSYFGTGKGGYTF.

The V gene is TRBV7-2, the J gene TRBJ1-1, with 10 bases fitting TRBD1. This CDR3 has 17 amino acids. From germline, CDR1 is SGHTA and CDR2 FQGNSA. V lost 5 bases to trimming and J lost 1 base; unmatched junction nucleotides: 10. The CDR3 is CTSSNRDRGRSNTEAFF. The CDR3 DNA follows: TGTACCAGCAGCAACCGGGACAGGGGAAGGTCGAACACTGAAGCTTTCTTT. The full variable domain, its missing parts supplied by reference TRBV7-2 and TRBJ1-1, is GAGVSQSPSNKVTEKGKDVELRCDPISGHTALYWYRQSLGQGLEFLIYFQGNSAPDKSGLPSDRFSAERTGGSVSTLTIQRTQQEDSAVYLCTSSNRDRGRSNTEAFFGQGTRLTVV.

This clone came up once. V and J are TRBV5-1 and TRBJ1-6; a weak D match, TRBD1 (6 bases). The V end was cut by 4 bases, the J end by 7 bases, with 18 bases between. Germline CDR1 is SGHRS and CDR2 is YFSETQ. There are 16 residues in the CDR3. CDR3 protein: CASSQEWGLGNSPLHF. CDR3 bases: TGCGCCAGCAGCCAGGAGTGGGGGCTCGGCAATTCACCCCTCCACTTT.

This clone occurred once. V gene TRBV11-2 combines with J gene TRBJ2-5; D is unresolved. The DNA end lines up better with TRBJ2-7; the J call may be wrong. CDR3 length: 11 residues. The germline V gene encodes CDR1 SGHAT and CDR2 FQNNGV. CDR3 loop: CASSLSNEQYF. The DNA for the CDR3 is TGTGCCAGCAGCTTATCTAACGAGCAGTACTTC.

This clone is a singleton in its sample. V and J are TRBV29-1 and TRBJ2-5, with TRBD1 identical over 7 bases. The J call may be wrong; the DNA end is better matched by TRBJ2-7. CDR1 SQVTM and CDR2 ANQGSEA come from the germline V gene. There are 13 residues in the CDR3. CDR3 DNA: TGCAGCGTTGAAAGGGGACAGAACTACGAGCAGTACTTC. Translation gives CSVERGQNYEQYF.

This chain joins TRBV25-1 and TRBJ1-2, with D perhaps TRBD1 (5 bases). The V and J ends lost 1 base and 2 bases respectively, with 11 bases between them. This CDR3 region has 15 residues. Germline CDR1 reads MGHDK; CDR2 reads SYGVNS. The CDR3 region has the DNA TGTGCCAGCAGTGAATCGGCAGGGCCCAACTATGGCTACACCTTC. It specifies CASSESAGPNYGYTF.

The rearrangement links TRBV6-5 to TRBJ2-5, with D possibly matching TRBD1 (6 bases). Germline assignment: CDR1 MNHEY and CDR2 SVGAGI. Trimming left V 4 bases short and J 11 bases short, with 17 bases between. The CDR3 sequence is 13 residues long. CDR3 sequence (DNA): TGTGCCAGCAGTTCCGGACAGCTTACGAGGCAGTACTTC. Amino acid sequence: CASSSGQLTRQYF.

This rearrangement joins TRBV21-1 to TRBJ1-2; the table's D call TRBD1 went unverified against the DNA. TRBV21-1 is reported as a pseudogene. The CDR3 sequence is 17 residues long. The CDR3 sequence is CASSTGTGIPSNYGYTF. The CDR3 bases are TGTGCCAGCAGCACCGGGACAGGGATCCCGTCGAACTATGGCTACACCTTC.

The chain combines TRBV15 with TRBJ1-4, with no clear D. CDR3 length: 12 amino acids. Germline V gives CDR1 LNHNV, CDR2 YYDKDF (reference sequence). Deletions cut 8 bases from V and 4 bases from J, with 8 bases between. The CDR3 coding sequence is TGTGCCACCCGACGGGGTAATGAAAAACTGTTTTTT. Its protein product is CATRRGNEKLFF.

This clone has more than one count but fewer than ten. This rearrangement joins TRBV2 to TRBJ2-5, with 10 positions matching TRBD2. Trimming took 11 bases from V and 4 from J; bases not matched to a gene: 13. This CDR3 is built from 15 residues. Germline CDR1 and CDR2: SNHLY and FYNNEI. The CDR3 sequence: CAYTVTSGDRETQYF. The CDR3 DNA sequence: TGTGCCTACACGGTAACTAGCGGGGATCGAGAGACCCAGTACTTC.

The chain joins TRBV6-1 to TRBJ2-5; 11 bases align to TRBD2. Trimming at V came to 4 bases and at J to 2 bases, leaving 9 bases not matched to a gene. CDR1 MNHNS and CDR2 SASEGT come from the germline V gene. This CDR3 is built from 17 residues. CDR3 DNA: TGTGCCAGCAGTGGACTAGCGGGATTATCCCCTCAAGAGACCCAGTACTTC. It codes for CASSGLAGLSPQETQYF.

V usage is TRBV2 and J usage is TRBJ2-7, with D unresolved. The CDR3 runs 12 residues. The V and J ends lost 6 bases and 1 base respectively, with 7 bases between them. Germline CDR1 SNHLY, CDR2 FYNNEI. The CDR3 DNA follows: TGTGCCAGCAGCCCTACTTCCTACGAGCAGTACTTC. As protein: CASSPTSYEQYF.